A single sample gave rise to the 30 T cell receptor beta chains below, sequenced in a study of Ad26.COV2.S vaccination and SARS-CoV-2 variants. TCRdb's copy holds only in-frame clones and misses some; the assay was immunoSEQ multiplex PCR. The sample has more than 300,000 clones, 85% seen once; the top ten hold around 2.2%. Treatment denoted: about 20 received Ad26.COV2.S at low or high dose, single or two shots; several received placebo; per-sample allocation not given. All samples were drawn on day 63, counting from the first vaccine or placebo injection. The sample consisted of peripheral blood, taken in a trial of Ad26.COV2.S vaccine versus placebo. The receptor source for this set is a person aged 18-60 years who received the Ad26.COV2.S COVID-19 vaccine or a placebo.

The J gene is TRBJ1-2, the V gene TRBV9; TRBD1 is a possible D gene (5 bases). V was shortened by 5 bases and J by 4 bases, with 12 bases between the two germline ends. The CDR3 length is 13 residues. CDR1 is SGDLS, CDR2 YYNGEE, per germline. CDR3: CASSRGAGYGYTF. The CDR3 DNA reads TGTGCCAGCAGTCGAGGGGCTGGCTATGGCTACACCTTC.

The rearrangement uses TRBV2 and TRBJ1-5; TRBD1 is a possible D gene (5 bases). The CDR3 runs 15 residues. Germline-derived CDR1 and CDR2 are SNHLY and FYNNEI. V lost 10 bases and J 3 bases, leaving 19 bases between the germline ends. CDR3 in amino acids: CATSKPDSDNQPQHF. CDR3 nucleotide sequence: TGTGCCACCTCGAAACCCGACAGTGACAATCAGCCCCAGCATTTT.

Only a few counts were recorded for this clone. The rearrangement joins TRBV6-5 to TRBJ1-2, with TRBD1 as a possible D gene (5 bases). The CDR3 has 13 residues. V lost 4 bases and J 6 bases, leaving 12 bases between the germline ends. Germline CDR1 MNHEY, CDR2 SVGAGI. CDR3 loop: CASSWDGGDGYTF. DNA for the CDR3: TGTGCCAGCAGTTGGGACGGAGGAGATGGCTACACCTTC.

CDR3 nucleotide sequence: TGTGCCAGCAGCAGGGCAGACTCCAATGAAAAACTGTTTTTT. It yields the protein CASSRADSNEKLFF. J is TRBJ1-4 and V is TRBV21-1. TRBV21-1 represents a pseudogene. This CDR3 spans 14 amino acids.

The rearrangement joins TRBV25-1 to TRBJ1-2, with a tentative D call TRBD1 (6 bases). The CDR3 runs 14 residues. Germline V CDR1 and CDR2: MGHDK, SYGVNS. The germline V and J ends were trimmed by 1 base and 9 bases, with 15 bases remaining between them. The CDR3 reads CASSESRGGISYTF. The CDR3 nucleotides are TGTGCCAGCAGTGAATCCAGGGGAGGGATCAGCTACACCTTC.

This chain links TRBV10-3 with TRBJ2-1; 10 positions agree with TRBD2. This CDR3 has 16 amino acids. V gave up 4 bases and J gave up 2 bases; unmatched junction bases: 5. The V gene's germline CDR1 is ENHRY and CDR2 SYGVKD. CDR3: CAISVSAGGTYNEQFF. CDR3 sequence (DNA): TGTGCCATCAGTGTGTCAGCGGGGGGGACCTACAATGAGCAGTTCTTC.

The chain couples TRBV5-6 to TRBJ1-2; a weak D match, TRBD1 (5 bases). In germline, CDR1 is SGHDT, CDR2 YYEEEE. The CDR3 totals 15 residues. Trimming removed 3 bases from V and 6 bases from J, with 18 bases in between. CDR3 DNA sequence: TGTGCCAGCAGCTCATACTCGAGGGGTTTGGATGGCTACACCTTC. It codes for CASSSYSRGLDGYTF. Variable domain in full (rest from reference TRBV5-6 and TRBJ1-2): DAGVTQSPTHLIKTRGQQVTLRCSPKSGHDTVSWYQQALGQGPQFIFQYYEEEERQRGNFPDRFSGHQFPNYSSELNVNALLLGDSALYLCASSSYSRGLDGYTFGSGTRLTVV.

J is TRBJ1-2 and V is TRBV6-5; 9 bases map to TRBD1. The CDR3 runs 15 residues. V lost 5 bases to trimming and J lost 2 bases; unmatched junction nucleotides: 6. Germline loops: CDR1 MNHEY, CDR2 SVGAGI. CDR3 sequence reads: CASSPRDRENYGYTF. CDR3 sequence (DNA): TGTGCCAGCAGTCCGAGGGACAGGGAGAACTATGGCTACACCTTC.

The J gene is TRBJ2-5, the V gene TRBV2; TRBD1 or TRBD2 may be the D gene (5 bases each). There are 16 residues in the CDR3. CDR1 SNHLY and CDR2 FYNNEI come from the germline V gene. The V and J ends lost 3 bases and 4 bases respectively, with 18 bases between them. CDR3 DNA sequence: TGTGCCAGCAGTGATGGGCCAATGATTGGGGGAGAGACCCAGTACTTC. Translating gives CASSDGPMIGGETQYF.

This chain links TRBV7-3 with TRBJ2-3, with a possible D match to TRBD2 (5 bases). The V end lost 3 bases, the J end lost 2 bases, and 9 bases lay between the germline ends. Germline assignment: CDR1 SGHTA and CDR2 FQGTGA. The CDR3 spans 14 residues. CDR3 DNA sequence: TGTGCCAGCAGCTTTAGCGAAAACACAGATACGCAGTATTTT. Protein product: CASSFSENTDTQYF.

This chain connects TRBV19 to TRBJ2-2; no definite D call. The CDR3 is made up of 16 amino acids. Germline values: CDR1 LNHDA, CDR2 SQIVND (reference sequence). Trimming left V 3 bases short and J 1 base short, with 12 bases between. CDR3 loop: CASSMRRARNTGELFF. In nucleotides, the CDR3 is TGTGCCAGTAGTATGAGAAGGGCGAGGAACACCGGGGAGCTGTTTTTT.

In this sample, this clone turned up many times. V usage is TRBV9 and J usage is TRBJ1-1; D is ambiguous. This CDR3 spans 14 amino acids. V was shortened by 5 bases and J by 0 bases, with 11 bases between the two germline ends. Germline values: CDR1 SGDLS, CDR2 YYNGEE. The CDR3 loop is CASSSDIMNTEAFF. CDR3 bases: TGTGCCAGCAGTTCGGATATCATGAACACTGAAGCTTTCTTT.

The rearrangement joins TRBV6-5 to TRBJ1-4, with D possibly being TRBD1 (5 bases). V lost 2 bases and J 4 bases, leaving 8 bases between the germline ends. CDR1 is MNHEY and CDR2 is SVGAGI in the germline V gene. CDR3 size: 14 residues. For the CDR3, the DNA is TGTGCCAGCAGTTACCGGGACGGTAATGAAAAACTGTTTTTT. Translation gives CASSYRDGNEKLFF.

The sample holds one count of this clone. The J gene is TRBJ1-4, the V gene TRBV12-3 or TRBV12-4; D gene unclear. CDR3 length: 12 residues. V was clipped by 6 bases and J by 4 bases, with 6 bases between them. CDR3 loop: CASSGLNEKLFF. The CDR3 nucleotides are TGTGCCAGCAGCGGCCTTAATGAAAAACTGTTTTTT.

This chain joins TRBV6-6 and TRBJ2-7; D may be TRBD1 or TRBD2 (5 bases each). Germline assignment: CDR1 MNHNY and CDR2 SVGAGI (reference sequence). The V and J ends lost 1 base and 3 bases respectively, with 7 bases between them. The CDR3 is 13 amino acids. The CDR3 coding sequence is TGTGCCAGCAGTTACTTTGGGGGCTACGAGCAGTACTTC. This sequence encodes CASSYFGGYEQYF.

The V call is TRBV2, the J call TRBJ1-5; D is possibly TRBD1 (5 bases). In germline, CDR1 is SNHLY, CDR2 FYNNEI. CDR3 length: 13 residues. Deletions cut 8 bases from V and 7 bases from J, with 15 bases between. This chain's CDR3 is CASSLGDGQPQHF. The CDR3 coding sequence is TGTGCCAGCTCCCTTGGGGACGGACAGCCCCAGCATTTT.

The chain links TRBV7-2 to TRBJ1-1; D is ambiguous. Looked up from germline, CDR1 is SGHTA and CDR2 is FQGNSA. This CDR3 has 14 amino acids. V lost 2 bases, J lost 1 base, and 8 bases lay in between. The CDR3 loop is CASSLSQSNTEAFF. In nucleotides, the CDR3 is TGTGCCAGCAGCTTATCGCAGTCGAACACTGAAGCTTTCTTT. The full variable domain, rest sourced from reference TRBV7-2 and TRBJ1-1, is GAGVSQSPSNKVTEKGKDVELRCDPISGHTALYWYRQSLGQGLEFLIYFQGNSAPDKSGLPSDRFSAERTGGSVSTLTIQRTQQEDSAVYLCASSLSQSNTEAFFGQGTRLTVV.

The chain joins TRBV9 to TRBJ1-1; D is uncertain. The germline V gene encodes CDR1 SGDLS and CDR2 YYNGEE. The CDR3 runs 16 residues. Trimming stripped 2 bases from V and 0 bases from J, with 14 bases between. The DNA for the CDR3 is TGTGCCAGCAGCGTCGCAGGCGGGCAGATGAACACTGAAGCTTTCTTT. It yields the protein CASSVAGGQMNTEAFF. The full variable domain, in which reference TRBV9 and TRBJ1-1 provide the parts outside the CDR3, is DSGVTQTPKHLITATGQRVTLRCSPRSGDLSVYWYQQSLDQGLQFLIQYYNGEERAKGNILERFSAQQFPDLHSELNLSSLELGDSALYFCASSVAGGQMNTEAFFGQGTRLTVV.

The V call is TRBV3-1 (or the pseudogene TRBV3-2), the J call TRBJ2-3; unclear D gene. This CDR3 contains 14 residues. The germline CDR1 and CDR2 sequences are LGHDT and YNNKEL (reference sequence). The V and J ends lost 4 bases and 5 bases respectively, with 13 bases between them. The CDR3 nucleotides are TGTGCCAGCAGCCCATCAAACAGTAGAGATACGCAGTATTTT. It encodes CASSPSNSRDTQYF.

Of note for this clone: Within the sample, other DNA sequences also encode this same CDR3. The rearrangement links TRBV4-1 to TRBJ2-3, with D unclear. V shed 1 base and J shed 1 base, with 3 bases lying between them. The CDR3 extends over 13 amino acids. Germline lookup yields CDR1 MGHRA and CDR2 YSYEKL. CDR3 residues: CASSQVGTDTQYF. Here the CDR3 DNA reads TGCGCCAGCAGCCAAGTCGGCACAGATACGCAGTATTTT.

This clone was picked up a small number of times. The chain carries TRBV3-1 (or the pseudogene TRBV3-2) and TRBJ1-4; D not resolved. Germline V lookup: CDR1 LGHDT, CDR2 YNNKEL (reference sequence). The CDR3 has 13 residues. V was trimmed by 3 bases and J by 6 bases, leaving 8 bases between them. As DNA, the CDR3 is TGTGCCAGCAGCCAGGGGTTATATGAAAAACTGTTTTTT. Translating it yields CASSQGLYEKLFF.

The rearrangement links TRBV9 to TRBJ1-4; D remains unclear. The CDR3 consists of 15 residues. Germline V CDR1 and CDR2: SGDLS, YYNGEE. Between the trimmed V and J ends, which lost 3 bases and 0 bases, there was a span of 9 bases. CDR3 amino acids: CASSARHSTNEKLFF. CDR3 nucleotides: TGTGCCAGCAGCGCCCGACACTCAACTAATGAAAAACTGTTTTTT. Looking up the rest from reference TRBV9 and TRBJ1-4 gives the full variable domain: DSGVTQTPKHLITATGQRVTLRCSPRSGDLSVYWYQQSLDQGLQFLIQYYNGEERAKGNILERFSAQQFPDLHSELNLSSLELGDSALYFCASSARHSTNEKLFFGSGTQLSVL.

The CDR3 DNA reads TGTGCCAGCAGTATACAAAGCACAGATACGCAGTATTTT. Its protein is CASSIQSTDTQYF. The rearrangement joins TRBV6-5 to TRBJ2-3; D not certain. There are 13 residues in the CDR3. Germline values: CDR1 MNHEY, CDR2 SVGAGI. Trimming stripped 5 bases from V and 0 bases from J, with 6 bases between.

The J gene is TRBJ1-2, the V gene TRBV5-4; D uncertain. Germline CDR1 and CDR2: SGHNT and YYREEE (reference sequence). Trimming took 0 bases from V and 4 from J, leaving 13 bases between them. The length of the CDR3 is 15 residues. CDR3 sequence: CASSLDALPGYGYTF. The CDR3 DNA reads TGTGCCAGCAGCTTGGATGCCTTACCAGGCTATGGCTACACCTTC.

The gene calls are TRBV7-3 and TRBJ2-2; D may match TRBD1 or TRBD2 (6 bases each). This CDR3 is built from 15 residues. Trimming cost V 6 bases and J 4 bases, with 15 bases left between them. Per germline, CDR1 SGHTA and CDR2 FQGTGA. As DNA, the CDR3 is TGTGCCAGCAGAGTAGGGGGGTCGTCCACCGGGGAGCTGTTTTTT. Translating it yields CASRVGGSSTGELFF.

V is TRBV5-4 and J is TRBJ1-1; TRBD1 matches 7 bases. Germline loops: CDR1 SGHNT, CDR2 YYREEE (reference sequence). The trim removed 3 bases at V and 0 bases at J, leaving 2 bases unmatched. The CDR3 runs 14 residues. CDR3 DNA: TGTGCCAGCAGCTGGGGACAGATGAACACTGAAGCTTTCTTT. This encodes CASSWGQMNTEAFF.

The CDR3 loop reads CASSLGPLSSYNSPLHF. CDR3 in DNA: TGTGCCAGCAGCTTGGGACCCCTGAGCTCCTATAATTCACCCCTCCACTTT. The chain carries TRBV5-6 and TRBJ1-6; D is unclear. V was shortened by 0 bases and J by 0 bases, with 10 bases between the two germline ends. Germline V lookup: CDR1 SGHDT, CDR2 YYEEEE. This CDR3 region has 17 residues. Filled out from reference TRBV5-6 and TRBJ1-6, the complete variable domain reads DAGVTQSPTHLIKTRGQQVTLRCSPKSGHDTVSWYQQALGQGPQFIFQYYEEEERQRGNFPDRFSGHQFPNYSSELNVNALLLGDSALYLCASSLGPLSSYNSPLHFGNGTRLTVT.

This clone was seen a single time. J is TRBJ1-2 and V is TRBV5-8; possibly TRBD1 for D (5 bases). Trimming took off 0 bases at V and 4 bases at J, with 13 bases between the two ends. Germline lookup yields CDR1 SGHTS and CDR2 YDEGEE. CDR3 length: 15 amino acids. The CDR3 sequence is CASSLDTTVSYGYTF. The CDR3 bases are TGTGCCAGCAGCTTGGACACGACAGTGAGCTATGGCTACACCTTC.

The chain employs TRBV6-6 and TRBJ2-7, with 8 bases aligning to TRBD2. The junction had 9 bases not matched to a gene; V was cut back by 8 bases and J by 0 bases. From germline, CDR1 is MNHNY and CDR2 SVGAGI (reference sequence). The CDR3 totals 15 residues. This CDR3 is CASSNRGGSSYEQYF. CDR3 coding DNA: TGTGCCAGCTCCAATCGGGGGGGTAGCTCCTACGAGCAGTACTTC.

The V and J genes are TRBV5-5 and TRBJ1-2; D unclear. Looked up from germline, CDR1 is SGHKS and CDR2 is YYEKEE (reference sequence). Trimming cost V 0 bases and J 4 bases, with 16 bases left between them. The CDR3 is made up of 16 amino acids. This CDR3 is CASSLEGQATAYGYTF. CDR3 DNA: TGTGCCAGCAGCTTGGAGGGTCAGGCGACGGCCTATGGCTACACCTTC. Full variable domain (missing parts from reference TRBV5-5 and TRBJ1-2): DAGVTQSPTHLIKTRGQQVTLRCSPISGHKSVSWYQQVLGQGPQFIFQYYEKEERGRGNFPDRFSARQFPNYSSELNVNALLLGDSALYLCASSLEGQATAYGYTFGSGTRLTVV.